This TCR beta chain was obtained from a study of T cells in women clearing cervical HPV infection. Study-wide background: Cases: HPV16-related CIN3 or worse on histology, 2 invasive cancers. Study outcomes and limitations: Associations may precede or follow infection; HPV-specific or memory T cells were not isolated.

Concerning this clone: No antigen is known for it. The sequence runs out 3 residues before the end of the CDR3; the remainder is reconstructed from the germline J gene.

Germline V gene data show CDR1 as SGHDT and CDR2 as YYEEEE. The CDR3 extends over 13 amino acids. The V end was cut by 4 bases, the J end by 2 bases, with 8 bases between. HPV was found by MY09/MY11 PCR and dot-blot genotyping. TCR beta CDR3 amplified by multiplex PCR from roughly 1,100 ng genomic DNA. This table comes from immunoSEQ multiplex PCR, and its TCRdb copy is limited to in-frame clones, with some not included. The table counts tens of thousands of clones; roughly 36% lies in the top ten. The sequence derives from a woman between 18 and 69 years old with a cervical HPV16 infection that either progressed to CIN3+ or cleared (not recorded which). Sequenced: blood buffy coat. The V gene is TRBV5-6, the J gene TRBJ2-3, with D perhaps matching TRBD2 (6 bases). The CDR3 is CASSRDSTDTQYF. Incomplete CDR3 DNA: TGTGCCAGCAGCAGGGACTCCACAGATACG.